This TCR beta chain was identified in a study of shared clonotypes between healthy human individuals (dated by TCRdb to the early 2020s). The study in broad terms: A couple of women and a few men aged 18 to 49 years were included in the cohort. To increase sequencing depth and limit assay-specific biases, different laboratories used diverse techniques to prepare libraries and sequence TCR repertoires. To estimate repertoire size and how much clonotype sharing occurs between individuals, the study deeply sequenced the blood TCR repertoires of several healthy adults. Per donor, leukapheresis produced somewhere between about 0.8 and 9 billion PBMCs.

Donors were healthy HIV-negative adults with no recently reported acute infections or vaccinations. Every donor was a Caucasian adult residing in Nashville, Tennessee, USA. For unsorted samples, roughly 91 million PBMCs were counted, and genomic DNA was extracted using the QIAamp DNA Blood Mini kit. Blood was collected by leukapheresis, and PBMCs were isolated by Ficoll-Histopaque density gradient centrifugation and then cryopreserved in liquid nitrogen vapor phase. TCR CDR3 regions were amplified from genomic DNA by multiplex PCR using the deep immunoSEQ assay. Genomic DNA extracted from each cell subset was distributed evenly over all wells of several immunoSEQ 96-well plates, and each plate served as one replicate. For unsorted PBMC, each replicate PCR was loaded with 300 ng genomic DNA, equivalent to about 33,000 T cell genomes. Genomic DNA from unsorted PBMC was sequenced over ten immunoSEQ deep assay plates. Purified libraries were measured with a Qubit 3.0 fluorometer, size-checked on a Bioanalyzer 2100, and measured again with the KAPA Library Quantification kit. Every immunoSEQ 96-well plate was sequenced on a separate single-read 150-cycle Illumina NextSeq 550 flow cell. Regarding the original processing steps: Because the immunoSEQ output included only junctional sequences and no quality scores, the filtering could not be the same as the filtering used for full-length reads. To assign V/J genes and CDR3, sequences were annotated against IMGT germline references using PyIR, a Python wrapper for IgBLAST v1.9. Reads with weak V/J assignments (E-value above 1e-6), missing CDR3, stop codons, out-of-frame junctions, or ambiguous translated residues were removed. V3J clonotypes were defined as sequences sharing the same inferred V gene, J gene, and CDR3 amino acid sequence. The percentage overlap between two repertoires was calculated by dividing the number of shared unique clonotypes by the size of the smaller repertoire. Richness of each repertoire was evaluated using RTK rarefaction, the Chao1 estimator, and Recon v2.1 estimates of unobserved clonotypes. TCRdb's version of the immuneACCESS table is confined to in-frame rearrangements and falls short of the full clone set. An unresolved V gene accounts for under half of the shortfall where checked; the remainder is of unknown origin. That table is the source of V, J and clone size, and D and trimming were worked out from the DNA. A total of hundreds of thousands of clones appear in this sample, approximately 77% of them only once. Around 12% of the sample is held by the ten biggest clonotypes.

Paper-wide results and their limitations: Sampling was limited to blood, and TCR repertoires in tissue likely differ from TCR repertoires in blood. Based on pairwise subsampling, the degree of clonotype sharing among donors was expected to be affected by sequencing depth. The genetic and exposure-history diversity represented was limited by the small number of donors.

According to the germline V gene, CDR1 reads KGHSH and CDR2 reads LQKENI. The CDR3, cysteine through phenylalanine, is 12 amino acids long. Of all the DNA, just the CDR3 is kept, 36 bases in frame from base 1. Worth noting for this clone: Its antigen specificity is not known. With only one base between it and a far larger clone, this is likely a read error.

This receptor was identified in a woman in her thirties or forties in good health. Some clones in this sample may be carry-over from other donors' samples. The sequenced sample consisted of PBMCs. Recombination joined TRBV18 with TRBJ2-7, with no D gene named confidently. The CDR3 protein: CASSPFSYERYF. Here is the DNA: TGTGCCAGCTCACCCTTCTCCTACGAGCGGTACTTC.